One sample yielded the 14 T cell receptor beta chains listed below, sequenced in a study of OX40 agonist ivuxolimab in advanced cancers. Sequencing was performed with immunoSEQ multiplex PCR; in TCRdb, only in-frame clones are kept and a portion is missing. The sample carries 55,000 to 80,000 clones, about nine tenths recorded once. The sequences come from CD4+ or CD8+ T cells sorted from blood, collected in a trial of the OX40 agonist ivuxolimab. The receptors here all came from an adult with an advanced solid tumor such as melanoma, head and neck, liver or kidney cancer.

V usage is TRBV10-3 and J usage is TRBJ2-1, with TRBD1 matching 8 bases. The CDR3 runs to 11 residues. Germline CDR1 is ENHRY and CDR2 is SYGVKD. V lost 2 bases, J lost 12 bases, and 0 bases stayed unmatched. The CDR3 DNA follows: TGTGCCATCAGTGAGGGACAGGGGCAGTTCTTC. Its protein is CAISEGQGQFF.

The V call is TRBV7-9, the J call TRBJ1-4; D possibly corresponds to TRBD1 (5 bases). This CDR3 spans 14 amino acids. Trimming left V 3 bases short and J 8 bases short, with 13 bases between. Germline V gene data show CDR1 as SEHNR and CDR2 as FQNEAQ (reference sequence). CDR3 amino acids: CASSFTQGNEKLFF. The DNA of the CDR3 is TGTGCCAGCAGCTTCACGCAGGGAAACGAAAAACTGTTTTTT.

The V call is TRBV11-2, the J call TRBJ1-1; D is uncertain. CDR1 is SGHAT, CDR2 FQNNGV, per germline. V was pared by 0 bases and J by 5 bases, with 10 bases between. The CDR3 length is 14 residues. The CDR3 protein is CASSLEVGGTEAFF. Here the CDR3 DNA reads TGTGCCAGCAGCTTAGAAGTGGGAGGAACTGAAGCTTTCTTT.

The chain recombines TRBV6-4 with TRBJ1-2; no clear D gene. Deletions cut 3 bases from V and 8 bases from J, with 13 bases between. Germline-derived CDR1 and CDR2 are MRHNA and SNTAGT. The CDR3 length is 13 residues. CDR3 amino acids: CASSEGSSGGYTF. In DNA, the CDR3 is TGTGCCAGCAGTGAGGGATCGTCGGGGGGCTACACCTTC.

V and J are TRBV2 and TRBJ2-1; TRBD2 agrees at 7 bases. The CDR3 has 13 amino acids. The ends lost 11 bases at V and 9 bases at J; junction bases unmatched: 13. Germline V CDR1 and CDR2: SNHLY, FYNNEI. In nucleotides, the CDR3 is TGTGCCGGCGAGGGACTACTCGGCACTGAGCAGTTCTTC. Residues: CAGEGLLGTEQFF.

The V gene is TRBV6-5, the J gene TRBJ2-7, with 9 bases lining up with TRBD2. Germline CDR1 MNHEY, CDR2 SVGAGI. The V segment lost 6 bases and the J segment 4 bases; nucleotides outside the gene matches: 10. The CDR3 length is 15 residues. CDR3 in DNA: TGTGCCAGCAGGCTCCCGGTAGCGGGAGTATACGAGCAGTACTTC. It translates to CASRLPVAGVYEQYF.

The CDR3 protein is CASSLGQGAYEQYF. For the CDR3, the DNA is TGTGCCAGCAGCTTAGGTCAGGGAGCCTACGAGCAGTACTTC. This sequence joins TRBV7-3 and TRBJ2-7; either TRBD1 or TRBD2 may supply D (5 bases each). The length of the CDR3 is 14 residues. V was pared by 2 bases and J by 2 bases, with 10 bases between. CDR1 is SGHTA and CDR2 is FQGTGA in the germline V gene.

The genes are TRBV4-1 and TRBJ1-5; no clear D. The V gene lost 5 bases and the J gene lost 0 bases, with 14 bases spanning the gap. CDR3 length: 16 residues. Germline lookup yields CDR1 MGHRA and CDR2 YSYEKL. CDR3 protein: CASSLAWSNSNQPQHF. The DNA for the CDR3 is TGCGCCAGCAGCTTGGCTTGGTCCAATAGCAATCAGCCCCAGCATTTT.

This chain connects TRBV7-2 to TRBJ2-5; no clear D gene. The CDR3 spans 13 residues. V lost 2 bases, J lost 3 bases, and 7 bases lay in between. Germline V lookup: CDR1 SGHTA, CDR2 FQGNSA. This CDR3 is CASSLTNKETQYF. The CDR3 coding sequence is TGTGCCAGCAGCTTAACCAACAAAGAGACCCAGTACTTC.

The chain employs TRBV20-1 and TRBJ1-1; D is uncertain. V lost 2 bases, J lost 7 bases, and 5 bases lay in between. The CDR3 runs 10 residues. CDR1 is DFQATT, CDR2 SNEGSKA, per germline (reference sequence). The DNA for the CDR3 is TGCAGTGCTAGATACGTTGAAGCTTTCTTT. Amino acids: CSARYVEAFF.

Here the CDR3 reads CASSFDGVYGYTF. In DNA, the CDR3 is TGTGCCAGCAGTTTTGACGGAGTTTATGGCTACACCTTC. The chain carries TRBV6-6 and TRBJ1-2; D is uncertain. V gave up 4 bases and J gave up 5 bases, with 11 bases separating them. From germline, CDR1 is MNHNY and CDR2 SVGAGI (reference sequence). There are 13 residues in the CDR3.

This chain links TRBV5-4 with TRBJ2-3; 7 nucleotides align to TRBD2. V shed 3 bases, J shed 1 base, and the junction held 5 bases outside the gene matches. Germline CDR1 and CDR2: SGHNT and YYREEE (reference sequence). There are 15 residues in the CDR3. The CDR3 loop is CASSSGEGRTDTQYF. The CDR3, as DNA: TGTGCCAGCAGCTCGGGGGAGGGGCGCACAGATACGCAGTATTTT.

The rearrangement links TRBV4-1 to TRBJ1-2; 7 nucleotides align to TRBD1. The CDR3 length is 15 residues. Germline V gene data show CDR1 as MGHRA and CDR2 as YSYEKL. Trimming removed 4 bases from V and 7 bases from J; junction bases left unmatched: 12. CDR3 DNA sequence: TGCGCCAGCAGCCGCAAAGAAGGGGGCGCAGGTGGCTACACCTTC. Translated: CASSRKEGGAGGYTF.

The chain links TRBV10-3 to TRBJ2-2; D gene ambiguous. Germline-derived CDR1 and CDR2 are ENHRY and SYGVKD. The CDR3 has 14 residues. The germline V and J ends were trimmed by 5 bases and 0 bases, with 7 bases remaining between them. The CDR3 DNA reads as TGTGCCATCAGTCCGGCCGCGAACACCGGGGAGCTGTTTTTT. Translating gives CAISPAANTGELFF.